This TCR beta chain stems from a study of OX40 agonist ivuxolimab in advanced cancers. Study summary: Participants averaged about 60 years of age (range 23 to 79) and were under 90% male.

This table comes from immunoSEQ multiplex PCR, and its TCRdb copy is limited to in-frame clones, with some not included. The sample holds roughly 65,000 clones, around four fifths seen once. Blood was sampled at baseline, cycle 4 day 1, and cycle 7 day 1. General study findings and limits: Low normalized T-cell clonal expansion was additionally recorded for some nonresponders. Averaging showed that CD8+ T cells had more expanded clones than CD4+ did.

The CDR3 is 12 residues long. V was pared by 3 bases and J by 12 bases, with 11 bases between. This clone appeared a few times. The antigen is unknown. Here the sequenced sample was CD4+ or CD8+ T cells sorted from blood, taken in a trial of the OX40 agonist ivuxolimab. The origin of this receptor is an adult with an advanced solid tumor such as melanoma, head and neck, liver or kidney cancer. The rearrangement joins TRBV6-7 to TRBJ1-4; possibly TRBD1 for D (6 bases). TRBV6-7 falls under the ORF class, with uncertain function. The DNA of the CDR3 is TGTGCCAGCAGTTATAACAGGGTTCAACTGTTTTTT. Amino acid sequence: CASSYNRVQLFF.